The 22 T cell receptor beta chains reported below all come from one sample, sequenced in a study of cytomegalovirus exposure and HLA in healthy donors (dated by TCRdb to between 2016 and 2019). Libraries were built with the immunoSEQ multiplex PCR assay. A mixture of 60 forward primers for TCR Vbeta segments and 13 reverse primers for TCR Jbeta segments was used in the multiplex PCR. The immuneACCESS repertoire file appears here via TCRdb, limited to in-frame rearrangements. These files lack a portion of the clones; in checked studies, under half of the deficit traces to unresolved V genes, and the cause of the others is not known. The table for this sample lists approximately 100,000 clones; over 70% of them were counted only once. The ten largest account for roughly 0.76% of the sample. Sequencing was performed on PBMCs. The source of these receptors is a boy aged 5-17 years in good health and CMV-seronegative.

This clone has more than one count but fewer than ten. The rearrangement links TRBV28 to TRBJ1-1; D remains unclear. The germline CDR1 and CDR2 sequences are MDHEN and SYDVKM. The CDR3 loop spans 11 amino acids. The V gene lost 7 bases and the J gene lost 4 bases, with 7 bases spanning the gap. In DNA form, the CDR3 reads TGTGCCAGCACCCCGGGCACTGAAGCTTTCTTT. Amino acids: CASTPGTEAFF.

CDR3 sequence: CASSFLAGRSPEQFF. CDR3 nucleotide sequence: TGTGCCAGCAGTTTCCTAGCGGGAAGATCACCAGAGCAGTTCTTC. This chain links TRBV27 with TRBJ2-1; 9 nucleotides line up with TRBD2. In germline, CDR1 is MNHEY, CDR2 SMNVEV (reference sequence). The J segment lost 10 bases and the V segment lost 3 bases, leaving 10 bases of the junction unmatched. CDR3 length: 15 amino acids.

The chain carries TRBV11-2 and TRBJ2-3, with 12 bases lining up with TRBD2. Unmatched junction bases numbered 18, after V lost 8 bases and J lost 6 bases. The CDR3 covers 18 residues. Germline CDR1 is SGHAT and CDR2 is FQNNGV. DNA of the CDR3: TGTGCCAGCTCTTTGCTCGCGACTAGCGGGGGCCCGCCGGATACGCAGTATTTT. Amino acids: CASSLLATSGGPPDTQYF.

V and J are TRBV7-2 and TRBJ2-5; 10 bases align to TRBD2. CDR3 length: 15 amino acids. The V gene's germline CDR1 is SGHTA and CDR2 FQGNSA. J was trimmed by 0 bases and V by 6 bases; bases with no gene match: 4. CDR3 in DNA: TGTGCCAGCAGACTACTAGCGGGGTACCAAGAGACCCAGTACTTC. This gives the protein CASRLLAGYQETQYF.

This rearrangement joins TRBV4-1 to TRBJ2-7; D is perhaps TRBD2 (7 bases). Germline CDR1 is MGHRA and CDR2 is YSYEKL. Trimming left V 0 bases short and J 4 bases short, with 19 bases between. The CDR3 has 17 residues. CDR3 in amino acids: CASSQDSTRGGAYEQYF. CDR3 DNA: TGCGCCAGCAGCCAAGATTCGACGAGAGGGGGGGCTTACGAGCAGTACTTC.

The V gene is TRBV6-6, the J gene TRBJ1-3, with 8 bases fitting TRBD1. Losses at the gene ends were 4 bases for V and 2 bases for J; bases not matched to a gene: 4. The CDR3 length is 15 residues. Germline V gives CDR1 MNHNY, CDR2 SVGAGI (reference sequence). The CDR3 loop reads CASSWPGGPGNTIYF. The CDR3 DNA reads as TGTGCCAGCAGTTGGCCAGGGGGCCCTGGAAACACCATATATTTT.

The chain links TRBV5-1 to TRBJ2-7; perhaps TRBD2 as D (6 bases). This CDR3 is 15 amino acids long. CDR1 is SGHRS, CDR2 YFSETQ, per germline. Deletions cut 4 bases from V and 1 base from J, with 15 bases between. CDR3: CASSLGTQRSYEQYF. The CDR3 DNA is TGCGCCAGCAGCCTAGGGACTCAACGATCCTACGAGCAGTACTTC.

This chain connects TRBV25-1 to TRBJ2-1; TRBD2 might be the D (5 bases). V lost 1 base to trimming and J lost 0 bases, with 10 bases between them. This CDR3 contains 16 residues. The germline CDR1 and CDR2 sequences are MGHDK and SYGVNS. CDR3 protein: CASSEFGERSYNEQFF. CDR3 bases: TGTGCCAGCAGTGAATTCGGGGAGCGCTCCTACAATGAGCAGTTCTTC. Supplemented by reference TRBV25-1 and TRBJ2-1, the full variable domain reads EADIYQTPRYLVIGTGKKITLECSQTMGHDKMYWYQQDPGMELHLIHYSYGVNSTEKGDLSSESTVSRIRTEHFPLTLESARPSHTSQYLCASSEFGERSYNEQFFGPGTRLTVL.

V gene TRBV9 combines with J gene TRBJ2-3; weak D call: TRBD1 (5 bases). This CDR3 has 12 residues. Trimming took off 4 bases at V and 6 bases at J, with 9 bases between the two ends. The germline V gene has CDR1 SGDLS and CDR2 YYNGEE. The CDR3 region is CASSFPGDTQYF. In DNA, the CDR3 is TGTGCCAGCAGCTTCCCAGGGGATACGCAGTATTTT.

This chain uses TRBV18 with TRBJ1-1; D is unclear. Trimming left V 6 bases short and J 1 base short, with 12 bases between. This CDR3 has 14 residues. Germline lookup yields CDR1 KGHSH and CDR2 LQKENI. CDR3 sequence: CASSPPNRNTEAFF. In DNA, the CDR3 is TGTGCCAGCTCCCCCCCTAACAGGAACACTGAAGCTTTCTTT.

This clone was recorded many times. The V and J genes are TRBV28 and TRBJ2-1; 9 nucleotides agree with TRBD1. Germline V lookup: CDR1 MDHEN, CDR2 SYDVKM. The J segment lost 4 bases and the V segment lost 5 bases, leaving 12 bases of the junction unmatched. The CDR3 runs to 17 residues. The CDR3: CASSTLRTDRGYNEQFF. CDR3 coding DNA: TGTGCCAGCAGTACTTTGAGAACCGACAGGGGGTACAATGAGCAGTTCTTC.

The V and J genes are TRBV13 and TRBJ1-2, with TRBD1 matching over 7 bases. V was pared by 3 bases and J by 7 bases, with 11 bases of the junction left unmatched. Germline CDR1 reads PRHDT; CDR2 reads FYEKMQ (reference sequence). The CDR3 runs to 15 residues. DNA for the CDR3: TGTGCCAGCAGCTTTACGGACAGGAAGGTTGGTGGCTACACCTTC. Its protein product is CASSFTDRKVGGYTF.

This chain connects TRBV10-3 to TRBJ2-7, with TRBD1 identical over 12 bases. Trimming at V came to 0 bases and at J to 0 bases, leaving 9 bases not matched to a gene. Germline values: CDR1 ENHRY, CDR2 SYGVKD. The CDR3 covers 19 residues. CDR3 nucleotides: TGTGCCATCAGTGAGTCTGGGACAGGGGGCTCCTTACTCTCCTACGAGCAGTACTTC. Protein sequence: CAISESGTGGSLLSYEQYF.

The rearrangement joins TRBV5-6 to TRBJ2-3; 7 bases are a match to TRBD2. The CDR3 length is 19 residues. The trim removed 4 bases at V and 1 base at J, leaving 18 bases unmatched. CDR1 SGHDT and CDR2 YYEEEE come from the germline V gene. CDR3 in DNA: TGTGCCAGCAGCCCTCCCCAAACCTGGCAGCGGGGAGGCACAGATACGCAGTATTTT. This sequence encodes CASSPPQTWQRGGTDTQYF.

The chain has TRBV28 and TRBJ2-7, with TRBD2 matching 7 bases. Unmatched junction bases numbered 4, after V lost 2 bases and J lost 0 bases. The CDR3 sequence is 15 residues long. Germline-derived CDR1 and CDR2 are MDHEN and SYDVKM. The CDR3 protein is CASSLGGGGSYEQYF. CDR3 nucleotides: TGTGCCAGCAGTTTAGGGGGGGGAGGCTCCTACGAGCAGTACTTC.

The rearrangement links TRBV5-6 to TRBJ2-7, with a weak D call TRBD2 (6 bases). V lost 4 bases to trimming and J lost 1 base, with 9 bases between them. The CDR3 spans 13 residues. CDR1 and CDR2 from the germline V gene are SGHDT and YYEEEE. CDR3 region: CASSRGTSYEQYF. In DNA, the CDR3 is TGTGCCAGCAGCCGGGGGACTTCCTACGAGCAGTACTTC.

This clone was counted a few times. In this CDR3 the conserved last residue, phenylalanine or tryptophan, is missing, so a read error is likely. The rearrangement uses TRBV11-2 and TRBJ2-3; D may be TRBD2 (6 bases). The germline CDR1 and CDR2 sequences are SGHAT and FQNNGV. The CDR3 extends over 15 amino acids. V lost 4 bases and J lost 6, with 17 bases in between. CDR3 in amino acids: CASSSLLEGRDTQYV. The CDR3 DNA reads as TGTGCCAGCAGCTCATTGTTGGAGGGCCGGGATACGCAGTATGTT.

This rearrangement joins TRBV30 to TRBJ2-5, with 12 bases matching TRBD2. Germline CDR1 reads GTSNPN; CDR2 reads SVGIG (reference sequence). This CDR3 spans 16 amino acids. V shed 1 base and J 1 base; nucleotides not matched to a gene: 4. The CDR3 nucleotides are TGTGCCTGGAGTGAGGGACTAGCGGGTTTCCAAGAGACCCAGTACTTC. Encoded protein: CAWSEGLAGFQETQYF.

This rearrangement joins TRBV11-3 to TRBJ1-4; possible D gene TRBD1, 6 bases. This CDR3 contains 17 residues. Germline CDR1 SGHNT, CDR2 YENEEA. Trimming removed 0 bases at V and 5 bases at J, with 16 bases between. DNA for the CDR3: TGTGCCAGCAGCTTAGAAAAGTGGACAGACCGGAATGAAAAACTGTTTTTT. It codes for CASSLEKWTDRNEKLFF.

The rearrangement joins TRBV4-1 to TRBJ2-7; no definite D call. V lost 1 base to trimming and J lost 3 bases, with 7 bases between them. The germline V gene has CDR1 MGHRA and CDR2 YSYEKL. The CDR3 has 13 residues. In DNA, the CDR3 is TGCGCCAGCAGCCAAGTTAGCAGCTACGAGCAGTACTTC. This encodes CASSQVSSYEQYF.

This clone was picked up a small number of times. V and J are TRBV9 and TRBJ1-3; 8 bases align to TRBD1. The CDR3 has 15 amino acids. The germline CDR1 and CDR2 sequences are SGDLS and YYNGEE. V was clipped by 1 base and J by 7 bases; unmatched bases: 7. The CDR3 coding sequence is TGTGCCAGCAGCGTAATGGAACAGGGGGGGAACACCATATATTTT. It translates to CASSVMEQGGNTIYF.

This chain joins TRBV7-9 and TRBJ2-7; 11 positions match TRBD2. The CDR3 length is 15 residues. V lost 4 bases and J lost 1; bases outside the gene matches: 3. Germline lookup yields CDR1 SEHNR and CDR2 FQNEAQ (reference sequence). CDR3 sequence reads: CASSSTSGGSYEQYF. CDR3 bases: TGTGCCAGCAGCTCTACTAGCGGGGGATCCTACGAGCAGTACTTC.